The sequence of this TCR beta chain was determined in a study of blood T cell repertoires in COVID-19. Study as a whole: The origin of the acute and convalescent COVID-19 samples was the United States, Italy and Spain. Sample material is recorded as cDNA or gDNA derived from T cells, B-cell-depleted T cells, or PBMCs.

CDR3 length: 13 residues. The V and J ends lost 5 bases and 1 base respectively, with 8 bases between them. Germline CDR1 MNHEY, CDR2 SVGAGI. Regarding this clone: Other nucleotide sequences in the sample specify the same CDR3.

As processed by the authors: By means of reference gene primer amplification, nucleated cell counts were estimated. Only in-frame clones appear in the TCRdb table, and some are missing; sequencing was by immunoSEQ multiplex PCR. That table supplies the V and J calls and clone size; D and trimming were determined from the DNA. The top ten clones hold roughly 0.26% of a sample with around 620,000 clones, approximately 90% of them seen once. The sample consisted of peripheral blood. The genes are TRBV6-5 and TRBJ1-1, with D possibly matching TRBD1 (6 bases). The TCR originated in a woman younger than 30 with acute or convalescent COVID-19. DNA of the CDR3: TGTGCCAGCAGTCTGACAGGGAACACTGAAGCTTTCTTT. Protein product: CASSLTGNTEAFF.